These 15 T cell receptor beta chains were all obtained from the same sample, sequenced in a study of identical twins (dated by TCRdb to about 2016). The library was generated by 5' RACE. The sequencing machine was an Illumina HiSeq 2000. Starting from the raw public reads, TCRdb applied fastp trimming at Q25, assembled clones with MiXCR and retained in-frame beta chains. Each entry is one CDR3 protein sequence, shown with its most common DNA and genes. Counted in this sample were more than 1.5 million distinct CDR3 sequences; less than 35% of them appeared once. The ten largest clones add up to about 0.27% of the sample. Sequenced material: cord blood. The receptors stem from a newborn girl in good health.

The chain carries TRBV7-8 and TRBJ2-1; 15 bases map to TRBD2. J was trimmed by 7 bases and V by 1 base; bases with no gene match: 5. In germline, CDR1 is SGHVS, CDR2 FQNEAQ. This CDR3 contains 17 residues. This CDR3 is CASSLGTSGRAWNEQFF. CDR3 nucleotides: TGTGCCAGCAGCTTAGGGACTAGCGGGAGGGCTTGGAATGAGCAGTTCTTC.

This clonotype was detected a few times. The CDR3 sequence: CSVGGPSTDTQYF. CDR3 sequence (DNA): TGCAGCGTTGGCGGGCCCAGCACAGATACGCAGTATTTT. J is TRBJ2-3 and V is TRBV29-1; a weak D match, TRBD2 (5 bases). The CDR3 loop spans 13 amino acids. V lost 4 bases and J 0 bases, leaving 8 bases between the germline ends. The germline V gene has CDR1 SQVTM and CDR2 ANQGSEA.

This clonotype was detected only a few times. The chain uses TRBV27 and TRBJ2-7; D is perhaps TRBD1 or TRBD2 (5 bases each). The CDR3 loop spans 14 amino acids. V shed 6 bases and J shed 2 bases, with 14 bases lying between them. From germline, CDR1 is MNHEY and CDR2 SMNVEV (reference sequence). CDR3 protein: CASSSLGAAYEQYF. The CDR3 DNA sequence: TGTGCCAGCAGCTCACTCGGGGCTGCCTACGAGCAGTACTTC.

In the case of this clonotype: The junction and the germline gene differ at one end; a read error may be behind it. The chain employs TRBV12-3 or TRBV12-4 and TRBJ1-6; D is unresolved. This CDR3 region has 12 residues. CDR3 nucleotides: TGTGCCCGCAGCGCTTATAATTCACCCCTCCACTTT. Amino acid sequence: CARSAYNSPLHF.

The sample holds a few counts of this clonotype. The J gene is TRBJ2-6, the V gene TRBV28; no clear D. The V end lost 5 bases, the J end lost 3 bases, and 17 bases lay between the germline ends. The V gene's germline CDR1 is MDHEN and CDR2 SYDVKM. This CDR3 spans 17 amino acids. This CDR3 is CASSIRFIIIGANVLTF. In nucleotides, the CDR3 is TGTGCCAGCAGTATTCGGTTTATAATAATTGGGGCCAACGTCCTGACTTTC. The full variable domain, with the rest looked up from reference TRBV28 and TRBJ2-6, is DVKVTQSSRYLVKRTGEKVFLECVQDMDHENMFWYRQDPGLGLRLIYFSYDVKMKEKGDIPEGYSVSREKKERFSLILESASTNQTSMYLCASSIRFIIIGANVLTFGAGSRLTVL.

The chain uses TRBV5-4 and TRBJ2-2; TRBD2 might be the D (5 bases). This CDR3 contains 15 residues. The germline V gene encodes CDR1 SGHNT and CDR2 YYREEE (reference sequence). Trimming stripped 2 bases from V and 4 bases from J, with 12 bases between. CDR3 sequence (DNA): TGTGCCAGCAGCTTTTCATCTACTAGCACCGGGGAGCTGTTTTTT. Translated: CASSFSSTSTGELFF.

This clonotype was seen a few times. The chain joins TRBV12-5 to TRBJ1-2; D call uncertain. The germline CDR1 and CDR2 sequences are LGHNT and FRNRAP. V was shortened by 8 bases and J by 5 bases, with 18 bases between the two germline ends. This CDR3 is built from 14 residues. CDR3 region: CASCQSRLGYGYTF. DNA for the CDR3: TGTGCTAGTTGCCAGAGCCGCCTGGGGTATGGCTACACCTTC.

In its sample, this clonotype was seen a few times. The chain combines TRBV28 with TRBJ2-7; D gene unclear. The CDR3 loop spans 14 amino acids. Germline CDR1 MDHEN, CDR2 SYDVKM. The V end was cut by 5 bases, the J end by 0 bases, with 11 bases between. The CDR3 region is CASSGVAGSYEQYF. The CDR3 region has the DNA TGTGCCAGCAGTGGGGTCGCTGGCTCCTACGAGCAGTACTTC.

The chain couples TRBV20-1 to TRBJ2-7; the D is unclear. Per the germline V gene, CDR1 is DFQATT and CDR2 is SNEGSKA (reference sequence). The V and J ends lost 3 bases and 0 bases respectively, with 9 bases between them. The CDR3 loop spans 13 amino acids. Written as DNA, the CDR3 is TGCAGTGCTAGGGAGATCTCCTCCTACGAGCAGTACTTC. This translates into CSAREISSYEQYF.

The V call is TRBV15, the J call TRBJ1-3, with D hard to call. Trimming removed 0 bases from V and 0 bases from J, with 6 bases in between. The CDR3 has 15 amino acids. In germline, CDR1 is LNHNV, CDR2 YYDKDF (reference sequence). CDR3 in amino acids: CATSRDAYSGNTIYF. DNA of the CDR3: TGTGCCACCAGCAGAGATGCCTACTCTGGAAACACCATATATTTT. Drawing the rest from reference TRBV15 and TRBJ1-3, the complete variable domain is DAMVIQNPRYQVTQFGKPVTLSCSQTLNHNVMYWYQQKSSQAPKLLFHYYDKDFNNEADTPDNFQSRRPNTSFCFLDIRSPGLGDTAMYLCATSRDAYSGNTIYFGEGSWLTVV.

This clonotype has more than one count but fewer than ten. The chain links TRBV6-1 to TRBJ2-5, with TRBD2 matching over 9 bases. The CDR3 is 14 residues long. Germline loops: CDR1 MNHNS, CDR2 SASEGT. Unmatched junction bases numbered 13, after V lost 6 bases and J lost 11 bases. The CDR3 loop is CASRIAGAHNEQYF. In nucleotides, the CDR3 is TGTGCCAGCAGAATAGCGGGAGCCCACAATGAGCAGTACTTC.

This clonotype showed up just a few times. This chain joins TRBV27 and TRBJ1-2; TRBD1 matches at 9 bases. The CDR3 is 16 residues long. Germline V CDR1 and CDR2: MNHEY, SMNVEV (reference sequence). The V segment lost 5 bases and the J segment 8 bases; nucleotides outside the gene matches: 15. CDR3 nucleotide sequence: TGTGCCAGCAGTCCGGTGGTGGGGACAGGGTATGTCGGCTACACCTTC. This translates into CASSPVVGTGYVGYTF.

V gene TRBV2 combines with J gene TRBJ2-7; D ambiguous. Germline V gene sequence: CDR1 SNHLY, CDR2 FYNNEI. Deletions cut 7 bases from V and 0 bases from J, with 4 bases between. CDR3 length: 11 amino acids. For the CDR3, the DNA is TGTGCCAGCATGGTCTCCTACGAGCAGTACTTC. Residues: CASMVSYEQYF. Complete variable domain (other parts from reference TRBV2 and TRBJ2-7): EPEVTQTPSHQVTQMGQEVILRCVPISNHLYFYWYRQILGQKVEFLVSFYNNEISEKSEIFDDQFSVERPDGSNFTLKIRSTKLEDSAMYFCASMVSYEQYFGPGTRLTVT.

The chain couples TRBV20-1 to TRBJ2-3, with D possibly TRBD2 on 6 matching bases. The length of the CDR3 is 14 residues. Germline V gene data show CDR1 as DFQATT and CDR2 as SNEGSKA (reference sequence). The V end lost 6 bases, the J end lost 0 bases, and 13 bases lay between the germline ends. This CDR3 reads CSALDYASTDTQYF. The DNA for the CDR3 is TGCAGTGCCCTGGACTACGCTAGCACAGATACGCAGTATTTT.

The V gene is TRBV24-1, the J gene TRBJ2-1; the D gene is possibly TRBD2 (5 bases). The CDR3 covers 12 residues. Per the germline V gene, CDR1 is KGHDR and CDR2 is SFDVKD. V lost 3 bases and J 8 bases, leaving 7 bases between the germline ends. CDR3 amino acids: CATSDRRDEQFF. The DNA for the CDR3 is TGTGCCACCAGTGATCGGCGGGATGAGCAGTTCTTC.